One sample yielded the 26 T cell receptor beta chains listed below, sequenced in a study of control samples from healthy donors and cancer patients. Sequencing was performed with immunoSEQ multiplex PCR; in TCRdb, only in-frame clones are kept and a portion is missing. The table shows about 170,000 clones, with around 93% occurring only once. The sample consisted of blood. Source of these receptors: a woman in her fifties or sixties in good health.

This sequence joins TRBV7-7 and TRBJ1-3, with 7 bases lining up with TRBD1. Germline CDR1 reads SSHAT; CDR2 reads FNYEAQ (reference sequence). The CDR3 runs to 15 residues. With 5 bases clipped from V and 0 bases from J, the junction kept 4 bases outside the gene matches. The CDR3 reads CASSPGTASGNTIYF. The CDR3 DNA follows: TGTGCCAGCAGCCCAGGGACAGCCTCTGGAAACACCATATATTTT.

Points on this clone: This sample also contains other DNA sequences that code for the same CDR3. V and J are TRBV18 and TRBJ1-1, with a tentative D call TRBD1 (5 bases). V shed 6 bases and J shed 0 bases, with 8 bases lying between them. Germline V gene data show CDR1 as KGHSH and CDR2 as LQKENI. The CDR3 has 13 residues. CDR3 in DNA: TGTGCCAGCTCGCCGGGACTGAACACTGAAGCTTTCTTT. This gives the protein CASSPGLNTEAFF. Full variable domain (rest looked up from reference TRBV18 and TRBJ1-1): NAGVMQNPRHLVRRRGQEARLRCSPMKGHSHVYWYRQLPEEGLKFMVYLQKENIIDESGMPKERFSAEFPKEGPSILRIQQVVRGDSAAYFCASSPGLNTEAFFGQGTRLTVV.

This chain uses TRBV7-2 with TRBJ2-2; 9 bases line up with TRBD2. The CDR3 length is 15 residues. V was clipped by 1 base and J by 7 bases; unmatched bases: 4. The germline gives CDR1 SGHTA, CDR2 FQGNSA. The CDR3 spells CASSLEVAGVGELFF. For the CDR3, the DNA is TGTGCCAGCAGCTTAGAAGTAGCGGGGGTCGGGGAGCTGTTTTTT.

Only one count was recorded for this clone. This chain uses TRBV27 with TRBJ2-5; D possibly corresponds to TRBD1 (5 bases). From germline, CDR1 is MNHEY and CDR2 SMNVEV (reference sequence). The CDR3 spans 13 residues. Deletions cut 8 bases from V and 5 bases from J, with 15 bases between. CDR3 in DNA: TGTGCCAGCTCCGGCGGAGCAGGGGAGACCCAGTACTTC. Its translation is CASSGGAGETQYF.

This clone was detected only a few times. The chain uses TRBV15 and TRBJ2-5, with D possibly matching TRBD2 (6 bases). V lost 5 bases to trimming and J lost 5 bases, with 12 bases between them. CDR1 and CDR2 from the germline V gene are LNHNV and YYDKDF (reference sequence). The CDR3 consists of 13 residues. CDR3 DNA sequence: TGTGCCACCAGCTCCGGGGGTTACGAGACCCAGTACTTC. This sequence encodes CATSSGGYETQYF.

V usage is TRBV7-3 and J usage is TRBJ2-3; 10 nucleotides line up with TRBD2. The CDR3 extends over 15 amino acids. Germline V gene sequence: CDR1 SGHTA, CDR2 FQGTGA. J gave up 2 bases and V 5 bases, and 4 bases lay outside the gene matches. The CDR3 region has the DNA TGTGCCAGCAGCCCGAGCGGGGGGGCCACAGATACGCAGTATTTT. It yields the protein CASSPSGGATDTQYF.

CDR3 in amino acids: CASSYRGGYAFF. Here the CDR3 DNA reads TGTGCCAGCAGTTACCGAGGGGGGTACGCTTTCTTT. V gene TRBV6-5 combines with J gene TRBJ1-1; D may be TRBD1 (6 bases). Trimming took off 2 bases at V and 11 bases at J, with 12 bases between the two ends. The CDR3 totals 12 residues. Germline assignment: CDR1 MNHEY and CDR2 SVGAGI.

This clone was detected only once. The chain couples TRBV6-6 to TRBJ1-2; 7 bases map to TRBD1. V dropped 1 base and J dropped 6; count of bases not matched to a gene: 2. Germline CDR1 is MNHNY and CDR2 is SVGAGI (reference sequence). This CDR3 is 13 amino acids long. The CDR3 reads CASSYFGQDGYTF. The CDR3 nucleotides read TGTGCCAGCAGTTACTTCGGACAGGATGGCTACACCTTC.

This clone was detected once. The gene calls are TRBV5-4 and TRBJ2-4; D uncertain. CDR1 is SGHNT and CDR2 is YYREEE in the germline V gene (reference sequence). Trimming pared 0 bases from V and 1 base from J, leaving 11 bases between. This CDR3 contains 16 residues. The CDR3 sequence is CASSLADPRAKNIQYF. CDR3 nucleotides: TGTGCCAGCAGCTTGGCGGACCCGAGGGCCAAAAACATTCAGTACTTC.

The chain is built from TRBV5-1 and TRBJ2-7; TRBD1 matches 7 bases. CDR1 SGHRS and CDR2 YFSETQ come from the germline V gene. The CDR3 runs to 17 residues. The trim removed 1 base at V and 2 bases at J, leaving 12 bases unmatched. CDR3 loop: CASSLLMRTGVTYEQYF. DNA of the CDR3: TGCGCCAGCAGCTTGCTTATGAGGACAGGAGTTACCTACGAGCAGTACTTC.

V and J are TRBV5-4 and TRBJ1-1, with D uncertain. The CDR3 sequence is 14 residues long. CDR1 is SGHNT and CDR2 is YYREEE in the germline V gene (reference sequence). The V end was cut by 1 base, the J end by 6 bases, with 13 bases between. The CDR3 loop reads CASSLYVQESEAFF. In nucleotides, the CDR3 is TGTGCCAGCAGCTTGTACGTTCAGGAGTCTGAAGCTTTCTTT.

Regarding this clone: The junction departs from germline at one end; a sequencing error may be responsible. This chain joins TRBV6-5 and TRBJ1-1; D gene uncertain. Germline CDR1 reads MNHEY; CDR2 reads SVGAGI. The CDR3 is 15 amino acids. CDR3: CASSYSIFGNSEAFF. CDR3 sequence (DNA): TGTGCCAGCAGTTACTCGATATTTGGGAACTCTGAAGCTTTCTTT.

This clone has only a few counts. The genes are TRBV7-2 and TRBJ2-5; 15 bases fit TRBD2. The CDR3 sequence is 17 residues long. J was trimmed by 1 base and V by 4 bases; bases with no gene match: 4. Germline-derived CDR1 and CDR2 are SGHTA and FQGNSA. CDR3 region: CASSWGTSGGFQETQYF. In DNA form, the CDR3 reads TGTGCCAGCAGCTGGGGGACTAGCGGGGGGTTCCAAGAGACCCAGTACTTC.

This rearrangement joins TRBV4-1 to TRBJ2-3, with D perhaps being TRBD1 or TRBD2 (5 bases each). Germline CDR1 and CDR2: MGHRA and YSYEKL. The CDR3 is 17 amino acids. The V end lost 4 bases, the J end lost 2 bases, and 19 bases lay between the germline ends. CDR3 nucleotides: TGCGCCAGCAGCCGTGGGACGGCCACTCGGATCACAGATACGCAGTATTTT. It specifies CASSRGTATRITDTQYF.

This clone was recorded only once. This rearrangement joins TRBV10-3 to TRBJ2-3, with 8 bases matching TRBD1. The J segment lost 4 bases and the V segment lost 2 bases, leaving 2 bases of the junction unmatched. The length of the CDR3 is 14 residues. CDR1 ENHRY and CDR2 SYGVKD come from the germline V gene. CDR3 protein: CAISETGGADTQYF. CDR3 DNA: TGTGCCATCAGTGAGACAGGGGGAGCAGATACGCAGTATTTT.

The J gene is TRBJ1-2, the V gene TRBV6-1; the D gene is possibly TRBD1 (6 bases). Germline V gene sequence: CDR1 MNHNS, CDR2 SASEGT. V lost 1 base, J lost 4 bases, and 10 bases lay in between. The CDR3 has 14 residues. CDR3 protein: CASSEGQGGYGYTF. CDR3 nucleotide sequence: TGTGCCAGCAGTGAAGGCCAAGGGGGCTATGGCTACACCTTC.

The chain carries TRBV30 and TRBJ1-2; D might be TRBD1 (5 bases). V lost 2 bases and J 3 bases, leaving 22 bases between the germline ends. CDR3 length equals 17 residues. Germline V gene sequence: CDR1 GTSNPN, CDR2 SVGIG (reference sequence). The CDR3 reads CAWSRLDNWGNDYGYTF. As DNA, the CDR3 is TGTGCCTGGAGTCGCTTAGATAATTGGGGGAATGACTATGGCTACACCTTC.

This clone was observed once. The chain couples TRBV30 to TRBJ2-3, with D perhaps TRBD1 (6 bases). Trimming cost V 0 bases and J 2 bases, with 12 bases left between them. This CDR3 contains 15 residues. CDR1 GTSNPN and CDR2 SVGIG come from the germline V gene (reference sequence). The CDR3 is CAWSVPGAHTDTQYF. The CDR3 DNA follows: TGTGCCTGGAGTGTACCAGGGGCACACACAGATACGCAGTATTTT. Drawing the rest from reference TRBV30 and TRBJ2-3, the complete variable domain is SQTIHQWPATLVQPVGSPLSLECTVEGTSNPNLYWYRQAAGRGLQLLFYSVGIGQISSEVPQNLSASRPQDRQFILSSKKLLLSDSGFYLCAWSVPGAHTDTQYFGPGTRLTVL.

V and J are TRBV25-1 and TRBJ1-5; D ambiguous. The CDR3 has 12 residues. The V and J ends lost 2 bases and 6 bases respectively, with 5 bases between them. Looked up from germline, CDR1 is MGHDK and CDR2 is SYGVNS. The DNA for the CDR3 is TGTGCCAGCAGTGAAGCAGCTCAGCCCCAGCATTTT. It is translated as CASSEAAQPQHF.

V gene TRBV19 combines with J gene TRBJ1-5; 7 nucleotides line up with TRBD1. The V gene's germline CDR1 is LNHDA and CDR2 SQIVND (reference sequence). V trimming: 3 bases; J trimming: 6 bases; junction bases outside the gene matches: 5. The CDR3 consists of 14 residues. The CDR3: CASSMERGPQPQHF. The CDR3 DNA sequence: TGTGCCAGTAGTATGGAGAGGGGGCCTCAGCCCCAGCATTTT.

This clone is a singleton in its sample. The chain couples TRBV12-3 or TRBV12-4 to TRBJ2-7, with D unclear. V gave up 4 bases and J gave up 3 bases, with 7 bases separating them. The CDR3 totals 12 residues. The CDR3 bases are TGTGCCAGCAGTTATAGAGGCTACGAGCAGTACTTC. It specifies CASSYRGYEQYF.

The rearrangement joins TRBV7-2 to TRBJ2-7; weak D call: TRBD1 (6 bases). Looked up from germline, CDR1 is SGHTA and CDR2 is FQGNSA. This CDR3 is 14 amino acids long. V was shortened by 5 bases and J by 0 bases, with 11 bases between the two germline ends. Written as DNA, the CDR3 is TGTGCCAGCAGCGCGCAGGGGAGCTCCTACGAGCAGTACTTC. As protein: CASSAQGSSYEQYF.

This clone is a singleton in its sample. The V call is TRBV2, the J call TRBJ1-5; D possibly corresponds to TRBD1 (6 bases). Trimming took 4 bases from V and 5 from J, leaving 12 bases between them. There are 14 residues in the CDR3. Germline values: CDR1 SNHLY, CDR2 FYNNEI. The CDR3 DNA reads TGTGCCAGCAGTGCGGCTACAGGGTATCAGCCCCAGCATTTT. This codes for CASSAATGYQPQHF.

The chain is built from TRBV18 and TRBJ1-3; no clear D. Germline V gene lookup returns CDR1 KGHSH and CDR2 LQKENI. The CDR3 covers 11 residues. V gave up 2 bases and J gave up 8 bases, with 4 bases separating them. The chain's CDR3 is CASSPADTIYF. For the CDR3, the DNA is TGTGCCAGCTCACCAGCTGACACCATATATTTT.

The CDR3 here is CAWRVWGINQPQHF. The CDR3 DNA sequence: TGTGCCTGGAGAGTGTGGGGGATCAATCAGCCCCAGCATTTT. V usage is TRBV30 and J usage is TRBJ1-5, with a possible D match to TRBD1 (5 bases). CDR1 and CDR2 (germline): GTSNPN, SVGIG (reference sequence). This CDR3 region has 14 residues. V shed 3 bases and J shed 3 bases, with 12 bases lying between them. The full variable domain, with the rest looked up from reference TRBV30 and TRBJ1-5, is SQTIHQWPATLVQPVGSPLSLECTVEGTSNPNLYWYRQAAGRGLQLLFYSVGIGQISSEVPQNLSASRPQDRQFILSSKKLLLSDSGFYLCAWRVWGINQPQHFGDGTRLSIL.

This chain links TRBV13 with TRBJ2-4; TRBD1 matches at 9 bases. The V gene's germline CDR1 is PRHDT and CDR2 FYEKMQ (reference sequence). The CDR3 spans 16 residues. J gave up 0 bases and V 2 bases, and 2 bases lay outside the gene matches. The CDR3 region has the DNA TGTGCCAGCAGCTTACGGACAGGGGCAGCCAAAAACATTCAGTACTTC. The encoded protein is CASSLRTGAAKNIQYF.